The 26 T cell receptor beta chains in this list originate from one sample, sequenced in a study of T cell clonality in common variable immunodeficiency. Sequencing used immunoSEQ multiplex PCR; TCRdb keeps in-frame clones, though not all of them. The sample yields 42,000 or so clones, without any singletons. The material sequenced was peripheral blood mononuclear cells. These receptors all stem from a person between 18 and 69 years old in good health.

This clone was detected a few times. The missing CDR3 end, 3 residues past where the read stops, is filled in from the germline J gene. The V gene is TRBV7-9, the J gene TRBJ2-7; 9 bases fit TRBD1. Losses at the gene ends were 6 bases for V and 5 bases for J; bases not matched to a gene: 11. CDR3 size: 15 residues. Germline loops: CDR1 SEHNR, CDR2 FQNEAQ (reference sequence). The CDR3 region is CASSSTDRGVHEQYF. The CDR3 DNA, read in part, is TGTGCCAGCAGTTCGACTGACAGGGGGGTCCACGAG.

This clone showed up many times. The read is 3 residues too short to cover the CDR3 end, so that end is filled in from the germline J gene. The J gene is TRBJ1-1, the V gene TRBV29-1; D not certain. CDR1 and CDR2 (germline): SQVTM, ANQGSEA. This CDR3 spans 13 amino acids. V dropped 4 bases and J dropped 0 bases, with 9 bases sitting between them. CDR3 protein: CSVARLLNTEAFF. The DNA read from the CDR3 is TGCAGCGTTGCTCGACTCCTGAACACTGAA.

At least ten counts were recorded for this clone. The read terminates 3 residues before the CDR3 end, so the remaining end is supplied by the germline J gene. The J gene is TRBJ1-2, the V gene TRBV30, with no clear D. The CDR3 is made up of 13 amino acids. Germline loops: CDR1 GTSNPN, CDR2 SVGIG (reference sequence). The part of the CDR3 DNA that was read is TGTGCCTGGAGTACGGGGATTCTCGGAAGC. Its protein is CAWSTGILGS. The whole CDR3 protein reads CAWSTGILGSYTF.

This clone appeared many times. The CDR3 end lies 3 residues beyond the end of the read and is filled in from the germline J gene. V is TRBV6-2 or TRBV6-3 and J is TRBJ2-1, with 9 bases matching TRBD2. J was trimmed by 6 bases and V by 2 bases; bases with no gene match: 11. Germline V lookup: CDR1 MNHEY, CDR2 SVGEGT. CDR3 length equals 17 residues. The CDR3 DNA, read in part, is TGTGCCAGCAGTTACCTTCTGGGCGGGGGGGCCGTCAATGAG. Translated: CASSYLLGGGAVNE. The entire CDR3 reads CASSYLLGGGAVNEQFF.

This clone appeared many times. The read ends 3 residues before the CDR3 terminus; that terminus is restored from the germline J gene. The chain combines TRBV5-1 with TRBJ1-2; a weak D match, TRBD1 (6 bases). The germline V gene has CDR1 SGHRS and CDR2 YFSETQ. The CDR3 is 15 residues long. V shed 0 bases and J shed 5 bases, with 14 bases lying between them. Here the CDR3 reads CASSLGGVQGYGYTF. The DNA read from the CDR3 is TGCGCCAGCAGCTTGGGGGGAGTACAGGGTTATGGC.

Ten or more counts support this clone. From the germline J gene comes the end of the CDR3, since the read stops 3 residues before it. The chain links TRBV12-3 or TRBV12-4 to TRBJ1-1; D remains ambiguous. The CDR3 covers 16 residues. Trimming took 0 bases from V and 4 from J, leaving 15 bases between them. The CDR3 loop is CASSLALAGGSTEAFF. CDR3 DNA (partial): TGTGCCAGCAGTTTAGCGCTGGCAGGAGGAAGCACTGAA.

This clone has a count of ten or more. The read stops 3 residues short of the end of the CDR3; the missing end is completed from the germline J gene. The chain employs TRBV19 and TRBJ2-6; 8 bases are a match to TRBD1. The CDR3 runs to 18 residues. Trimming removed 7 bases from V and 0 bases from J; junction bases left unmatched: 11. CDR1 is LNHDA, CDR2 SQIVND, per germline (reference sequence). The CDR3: CASTPTGAIISGANVLTF. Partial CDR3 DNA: TGTGCCAGTACACCGACAGGGGCCATCATCTCTGGGGCCAACGTC. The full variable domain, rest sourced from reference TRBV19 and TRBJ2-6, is DGGITQSPKYLFRKEGQNVTLSCEQNLNHDAMYWYRQDPGQGLRLIYYSQIVNDFQKGDIAEGYSVSREKKESFPLTVTSAQKNPTAFYLCASTPTGAIISGANVLTFGAGSRLTVL.

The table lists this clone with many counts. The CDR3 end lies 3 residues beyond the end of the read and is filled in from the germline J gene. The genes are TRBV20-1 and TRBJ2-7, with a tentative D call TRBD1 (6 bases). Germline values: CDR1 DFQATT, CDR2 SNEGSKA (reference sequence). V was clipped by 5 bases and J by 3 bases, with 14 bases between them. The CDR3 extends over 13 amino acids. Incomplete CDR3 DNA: TGCAGTGCTTCCCGGACAGTCAACTACGAG. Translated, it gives CSASRTVNYE. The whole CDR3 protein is CSASRTVNYEQYF.

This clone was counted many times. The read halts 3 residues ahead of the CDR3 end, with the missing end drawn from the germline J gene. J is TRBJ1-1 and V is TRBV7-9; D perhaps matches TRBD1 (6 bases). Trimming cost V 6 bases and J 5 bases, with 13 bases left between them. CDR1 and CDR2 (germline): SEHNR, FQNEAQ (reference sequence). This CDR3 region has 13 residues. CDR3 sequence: CASSRTGITEAFF. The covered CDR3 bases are TGTGCCAGCAGTCGAACAGGGATAACTGAA. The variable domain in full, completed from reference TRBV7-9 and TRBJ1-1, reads DTGVSQNPRHKITKRGQNVTFRCDPISEHNRLYWYRQTLGQGPEFLTYFQNEAQLEKSRLLSDRFSAERPKGSFSTLEIQRTEQGDSAMYLCASSRTGITEAFFGQGTRLTVV.

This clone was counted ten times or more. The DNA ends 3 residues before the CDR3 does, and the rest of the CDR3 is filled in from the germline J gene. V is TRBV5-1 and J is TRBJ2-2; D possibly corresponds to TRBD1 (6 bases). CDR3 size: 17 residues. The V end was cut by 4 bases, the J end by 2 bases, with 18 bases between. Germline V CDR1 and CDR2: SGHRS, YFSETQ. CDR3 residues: CASSPNRDLYNTGELFF. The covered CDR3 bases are TGCGCCAGCAGCCCCAACAGGGACCTTTATAACACCGGGGAG.

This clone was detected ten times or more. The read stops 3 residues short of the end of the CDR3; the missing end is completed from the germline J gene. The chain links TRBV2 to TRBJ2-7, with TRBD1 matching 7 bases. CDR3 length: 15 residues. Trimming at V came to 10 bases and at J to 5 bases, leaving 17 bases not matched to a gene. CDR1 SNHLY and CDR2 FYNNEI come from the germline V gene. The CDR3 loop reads CATRWLGGARDEQYF. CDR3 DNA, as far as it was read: TGTGCCACCCGTTGGTTAGGGGGCGCCAGGGACGAG.

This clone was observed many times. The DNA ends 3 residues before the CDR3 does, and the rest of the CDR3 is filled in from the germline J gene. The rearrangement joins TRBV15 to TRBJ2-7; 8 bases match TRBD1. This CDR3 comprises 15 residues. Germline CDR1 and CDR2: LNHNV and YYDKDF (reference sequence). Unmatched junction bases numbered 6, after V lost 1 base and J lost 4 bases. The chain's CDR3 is CATSRAGGLVYEQYF. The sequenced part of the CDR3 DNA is TGTGCCACCAGCAGAGCAGGGGGCCTCGTATACGAG. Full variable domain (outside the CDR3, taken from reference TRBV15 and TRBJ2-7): DAMVIQNPRYQVTQFGKPVTLSCSQTLNHNVMYWYQQKSSQAPKLLFHYYDKDFNNEADTPDNFQSRRPNTSFCFLDIRSPGLGDTAMYLCATSRAGGLVYEQYFGPGTRLTVT.

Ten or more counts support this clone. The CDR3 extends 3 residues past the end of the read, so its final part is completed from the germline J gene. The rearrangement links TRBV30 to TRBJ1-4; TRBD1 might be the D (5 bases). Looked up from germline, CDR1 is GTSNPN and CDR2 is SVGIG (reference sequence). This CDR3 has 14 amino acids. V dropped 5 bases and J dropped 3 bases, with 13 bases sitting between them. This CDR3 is CAWASQGPNEKLFF. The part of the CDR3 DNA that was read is TGTGCCTGGGCTTCCCAGGGTCCTAATGAAAAA.

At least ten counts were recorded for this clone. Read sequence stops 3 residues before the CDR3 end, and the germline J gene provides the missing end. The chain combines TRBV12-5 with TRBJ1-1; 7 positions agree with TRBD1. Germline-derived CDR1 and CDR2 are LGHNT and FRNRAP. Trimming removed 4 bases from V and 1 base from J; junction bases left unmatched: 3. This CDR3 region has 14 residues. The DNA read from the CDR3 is TGTGCTAGTGGTTGGGCAGGGGGGAACACTGAA. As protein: CASGWAGGNTE. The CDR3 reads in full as CASGWAGGNTEAFF.

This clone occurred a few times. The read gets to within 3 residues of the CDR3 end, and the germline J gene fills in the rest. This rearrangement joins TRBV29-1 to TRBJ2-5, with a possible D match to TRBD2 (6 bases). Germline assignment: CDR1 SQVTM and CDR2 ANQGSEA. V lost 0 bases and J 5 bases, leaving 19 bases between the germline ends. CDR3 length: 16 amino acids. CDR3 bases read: TGCAGCGTTGAAGAGGGACTCCGCGGGTTCCAGGAGACC. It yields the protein CSVEEGLRGFQET. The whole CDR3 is CSVEEGLRGFQETQYF.

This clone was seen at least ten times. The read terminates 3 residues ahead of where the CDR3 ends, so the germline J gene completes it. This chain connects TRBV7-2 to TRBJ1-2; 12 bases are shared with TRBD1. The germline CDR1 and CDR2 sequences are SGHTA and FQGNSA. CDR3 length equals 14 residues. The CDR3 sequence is CASSPGQGAFGYTF. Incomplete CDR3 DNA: TGTGCCAGCAGCCCGGGACAGGGGGCTTTCGGC.

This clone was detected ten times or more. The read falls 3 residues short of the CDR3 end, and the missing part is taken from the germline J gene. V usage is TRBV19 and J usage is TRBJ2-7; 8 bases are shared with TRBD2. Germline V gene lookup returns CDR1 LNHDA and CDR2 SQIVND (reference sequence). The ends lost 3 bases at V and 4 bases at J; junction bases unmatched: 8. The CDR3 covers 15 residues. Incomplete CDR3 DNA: TGTGCCAGTAGTATCTTGGCGGGAGGATCGTACGAG. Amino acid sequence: CASSILAGGSYE. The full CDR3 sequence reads CASSILAGGSYEQYF.

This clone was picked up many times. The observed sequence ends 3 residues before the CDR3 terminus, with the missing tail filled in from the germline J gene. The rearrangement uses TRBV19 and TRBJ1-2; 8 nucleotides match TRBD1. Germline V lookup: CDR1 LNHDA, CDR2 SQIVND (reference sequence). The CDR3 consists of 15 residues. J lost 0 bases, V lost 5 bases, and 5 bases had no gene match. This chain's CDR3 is CASSGRDRTNYGYTF. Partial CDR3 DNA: TGTGCCAGTAGTGGCCGGGACAGGACTAACTATGGC.

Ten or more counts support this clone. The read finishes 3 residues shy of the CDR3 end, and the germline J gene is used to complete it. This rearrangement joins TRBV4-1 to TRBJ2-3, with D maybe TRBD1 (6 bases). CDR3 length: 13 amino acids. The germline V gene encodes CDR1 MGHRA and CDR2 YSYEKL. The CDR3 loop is CASSWTAQETQYF. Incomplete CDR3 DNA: TGCGCCAGCAGCTGGACAGCTCAAGAGACG.

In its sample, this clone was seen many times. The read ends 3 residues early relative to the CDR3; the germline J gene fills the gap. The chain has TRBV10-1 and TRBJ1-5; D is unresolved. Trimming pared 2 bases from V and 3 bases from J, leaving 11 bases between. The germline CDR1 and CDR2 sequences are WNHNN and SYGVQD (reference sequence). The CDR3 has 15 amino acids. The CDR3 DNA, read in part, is TGCGCCAGCAGTGAGCCTGGGCCGGACAATCAGCCC. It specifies CASSEPGPDNQP. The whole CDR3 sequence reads CASSEPGPDNQPQHF.

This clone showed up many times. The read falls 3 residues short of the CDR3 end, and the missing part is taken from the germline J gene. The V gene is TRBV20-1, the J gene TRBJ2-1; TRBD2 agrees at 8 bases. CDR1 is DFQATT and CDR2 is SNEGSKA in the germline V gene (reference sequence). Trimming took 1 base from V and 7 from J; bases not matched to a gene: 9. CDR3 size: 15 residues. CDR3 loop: CSARVISGSENEQFF. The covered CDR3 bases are TGCAGTGCTAGAGTGATAAGCGGGAGCGAGAATGAG.

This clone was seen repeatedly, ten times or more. CDR3 protein: CASSESIPGLAVKTQYF. The CDR3 bases that were read are TGCGCCAGCAGTGAGTCGATCCCGGGACTAGCGGTAAAGACC. The chain is built from TRBV10-1 and TRBJ2-5, with TRBD2 matching over 11 bases. Sequencing ends 3 residues short of the CDR3 end; the germline J gene provides the rest. This CDR3 spans 17 amino acids. V trimming: 0 bases; J trimming: 6 bases; junction bases outside the gene matches: 9. Germline V CDR1 and CDR2: WNHNN, SYGVQD (reference sequence).

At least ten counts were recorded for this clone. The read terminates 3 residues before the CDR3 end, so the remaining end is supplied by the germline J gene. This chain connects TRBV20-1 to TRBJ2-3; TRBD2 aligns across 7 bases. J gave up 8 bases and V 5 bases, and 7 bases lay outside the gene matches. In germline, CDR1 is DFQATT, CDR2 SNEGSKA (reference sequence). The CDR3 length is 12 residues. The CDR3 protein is CSADPAGATQYF. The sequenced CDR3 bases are TGCAGTGCTGACCCCGCGGGAGCTACG.

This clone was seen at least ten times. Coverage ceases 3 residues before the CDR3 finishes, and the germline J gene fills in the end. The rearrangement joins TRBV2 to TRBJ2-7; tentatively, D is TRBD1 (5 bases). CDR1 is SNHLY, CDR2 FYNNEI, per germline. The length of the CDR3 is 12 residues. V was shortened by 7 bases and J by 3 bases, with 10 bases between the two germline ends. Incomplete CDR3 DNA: TGTGCCAGCACCAGGGCCTACTACGAG. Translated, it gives CASTRAYYE. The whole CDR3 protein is CASTRAYYEQYF.

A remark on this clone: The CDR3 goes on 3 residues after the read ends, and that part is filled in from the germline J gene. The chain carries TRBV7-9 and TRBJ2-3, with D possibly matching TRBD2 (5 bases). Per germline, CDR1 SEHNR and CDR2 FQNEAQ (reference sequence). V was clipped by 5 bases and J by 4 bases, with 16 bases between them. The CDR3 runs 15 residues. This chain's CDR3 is CASSTGVLNADTQYF. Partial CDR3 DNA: TGTGCCAGCAGCACCGGGGTCCTAAACGCAGATACG.

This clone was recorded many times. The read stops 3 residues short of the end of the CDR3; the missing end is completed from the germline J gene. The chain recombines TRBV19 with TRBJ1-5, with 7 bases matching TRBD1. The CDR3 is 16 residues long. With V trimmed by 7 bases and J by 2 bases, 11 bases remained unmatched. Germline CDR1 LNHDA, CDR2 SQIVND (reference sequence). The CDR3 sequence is CASTGTDRVGNQPQHF. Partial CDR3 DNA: TGTGCCAGTACAGGAACAGACAGGGTAGGCAATCAGCCC.